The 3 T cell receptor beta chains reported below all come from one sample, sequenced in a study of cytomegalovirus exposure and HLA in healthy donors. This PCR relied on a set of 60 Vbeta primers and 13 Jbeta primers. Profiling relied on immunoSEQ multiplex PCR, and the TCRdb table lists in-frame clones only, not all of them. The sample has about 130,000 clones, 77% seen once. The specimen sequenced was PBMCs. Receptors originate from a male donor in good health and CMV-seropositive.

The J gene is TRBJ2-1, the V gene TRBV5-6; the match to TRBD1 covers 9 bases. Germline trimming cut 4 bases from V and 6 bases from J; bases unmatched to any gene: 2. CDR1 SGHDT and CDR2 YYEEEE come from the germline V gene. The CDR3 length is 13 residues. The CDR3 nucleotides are TGTGCCAGCAGCGGGACAGGGCTCAATGAGCAGTTCTTC. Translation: CASSGTGLNEQFF.

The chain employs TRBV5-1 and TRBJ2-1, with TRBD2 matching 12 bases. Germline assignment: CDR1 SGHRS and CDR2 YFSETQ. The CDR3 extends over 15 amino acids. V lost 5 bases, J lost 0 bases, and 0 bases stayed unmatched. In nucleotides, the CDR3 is TGCGCCAGCAGACTAGCGGGGGGCTCCTACAATGAGCAGTTCTTC. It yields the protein CASRLAGGSYNEQFF. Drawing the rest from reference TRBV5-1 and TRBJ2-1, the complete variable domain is KAGVTQTPRYLIKTRGQQVTLSCSPISGHRSVSWYQQTPGQGLQFLFEYFSETQRNKGNFPGRFSGRQFSNSRSEMNVSTLELGDSALYLCASRLAGGSYNEQFFGPGTRLTVL.

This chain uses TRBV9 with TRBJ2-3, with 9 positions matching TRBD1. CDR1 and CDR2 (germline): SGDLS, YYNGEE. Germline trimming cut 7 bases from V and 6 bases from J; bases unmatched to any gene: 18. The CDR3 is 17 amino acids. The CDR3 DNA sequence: TGTGCCAGCCTCTTCTGCGAAAGGGACAGGGAGGGGGATACGCAGTATTTT. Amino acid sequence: CASLFCERDREGDTQYF. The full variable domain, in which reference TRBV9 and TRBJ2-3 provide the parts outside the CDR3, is DSGVTQTPKHLITATGQRVTLRCSPRSGDLSVYWYQQSLDQGLQFLIQYYNGEERAKGNILERFSAQQFPDLHSELNLSSLELGDSALYFCASLFCERDREGDTQYFGPGTRLTVL.